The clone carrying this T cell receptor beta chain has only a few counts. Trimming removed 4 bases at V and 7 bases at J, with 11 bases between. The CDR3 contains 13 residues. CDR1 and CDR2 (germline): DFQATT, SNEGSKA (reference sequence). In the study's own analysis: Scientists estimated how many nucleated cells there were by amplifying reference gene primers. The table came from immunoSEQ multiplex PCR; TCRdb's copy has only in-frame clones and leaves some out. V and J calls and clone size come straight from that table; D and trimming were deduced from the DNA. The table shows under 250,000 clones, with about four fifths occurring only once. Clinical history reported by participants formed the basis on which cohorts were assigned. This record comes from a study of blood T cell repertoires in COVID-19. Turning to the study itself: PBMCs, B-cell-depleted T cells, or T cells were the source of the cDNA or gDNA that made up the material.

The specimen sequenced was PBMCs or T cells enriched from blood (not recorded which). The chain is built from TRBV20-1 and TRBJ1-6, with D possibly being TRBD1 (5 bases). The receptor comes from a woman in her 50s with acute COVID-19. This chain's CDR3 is CSATDGGNSPLHF. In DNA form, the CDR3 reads TGCAGTGCTACTGATGGGGGGAATTCACCCCTCCACTTT.